Judged by frequency, the clone carrying this TCR beta chain is medium-sized. The antigen is not known. The read is 3 residues too short to cover the CDR3 end, so that end is filled in from the germline J gene. Produced via immunoSEQ multiplex PCR; TCRdb's table is partial and in-frame only. Here the sample table reports about 22,000 clones. This entry comes from a study of T cells in women clearing cervical HPV infection. Notes on the study in general: Each sample's T-cell count was unknown, possibly confounding richness.

The CDR3 has 14 amino acids. Germline CDR1 is SGHTA and CDR2 is FQGNSA. Trimming shortened V by 5 bases and J by 4 bases, and 11 bases separated the two germline ends. The sample taken for sequencing was blood buffy coat. The clonotype was recovered from a woman between 18 and 69 years old with a cervical HPV16 infection that either progressed to CIN3+ or cleared (not recorded which). The chain links TRBV7-2 to TRBJ2-2; D gene unclear. Partial CDR3 DNA: TGTGCCAGCAGCAACATGTATGGCACCGGGGAG. Translating it yields CASSNMYGTGE. The full CDR3 sequence reads CASSNMYGTGELFF.